The 15 T cell receptor beta chains presented below share a single source sample, sequenced in a study of cytomegalovirus exposure and HLA in healthy donors. 60 Vbeta and 13 Jbeta primers were used in PCR. Profiling relied on immunoSEQ multiplex PCR, and the TCRdb table lists in-frame clones only, not all of them. The table lists 75,000 to 90,000 clones, around 70% of them singletons. Sequencing input: PBMCs. The origin of the receptors is a woman between 40 and 50 years old in good health and CMV-seropositive.

The chain is built from TRBV14 and TRBJ2-1, with 8 bases identical to TRBD2. This CDR3 has 13 amino acids. Germline values: CDR1 SGHDN, CDR2 FVKESK. The ends lost 4 bases at V and 12 bases at J; junction bases unmatched: 8. CDR3 DNA: TGTGCCAGCAGCCCGGACGGGGGGGCCTCGCAGTTCTTC. Protein: CASSPDGGASQFF.

The chain uses TRBV6-5 and TRBJ2-3, with TRBD2 as a possible D gene (5 bases). Germline V gene lookup returns CDR1 MNHEY and CDR2 SVGAGI. The germline V and J ends were trimmed by 2 bases and 0 bases, with 9 bases remaining between them. The CDR3 sequence is 15 residues long. This chain's CDR3 is CASSYVRTSTDTQYF. The CDR3, as DNA: TGTGCCAGCAGTTACGTCCGGACTAGCACAGATACGCAGTATTTT.

The chain is built from TRBV27 and TRBJ1-1; the match to TRBD1 covers 8 bases. Trimming removed 5 bases from V and 1 base from J; junction bases left unmatched: 0. CDR1 MNHEY and CDR2 SMNVEV come from the germline V gene (reference sequence). This CDR3 is 13 amino acids long. The CDR3 nucleotides read TGTGCCAGCAGTACAGGGGGGAACACTGAAGCTTTCTTT. Amino acids: CASSTGGNTEAFF.

The chain uses TRBV5-1 and TRBJ2-2, with 9 bases matching TRBD1. Germline assignment: CDR1 SGHRS and CDR2 YFSETQ. Losses at the gene ends were 4 bases for V and 5 bases for J; bases not matched to a gene: 9. The CDR3 contains 16 residues. CDR3 region: CASSPGQGKVTGELFF. DNA of the CDR3: TGCGCCAGCAGCCCCGGACAGGGGAAAGTGACCGGGGAGCTGTTTTTT.

The CDR3 reads CAISPGGEQNTEAFF. CDR3 nucleotides: TGTGCCATCAGCCCCGGGGGGGAACAAAACACTGAAGCTTTCTTT. This chain links TRBV10-3 with TRBJ1-1, with a tentative D call TRBD1 (5 bases). CDR3 size: 15 residues. The V gene lost 6 bases and the J gene lost 2 bases, with 16 bases spanning the gap. Germline V gene data show CDR1 as ENHRY and CDR2 as SYGVKD.

The chain is built from TRBV19 and TRBJ1-2, with TRBD1 as a possible D gene (5 bases). V lost 3 bases and J lost 3, with 17 bases in between. Germline V lookup: CDR1 LNHDA, CDR2 SQIVND (reference sequence). The length of the CDR3 is 16 residues. The CDR3 sequence is CASSISWPGRDYGYTF. The CDR3 bases are TGTGCCAGTAGTATTTCCTGGCCAGGGAGGGACTATGGCTACACCTTC. Full variable domain (missing parts from reference TRBV19 and TRBJ1-2): DGGITQSPKYLFRKEGQNVTLSCEQNLNHDAMYWYRQDPGQGLRLIYYSQIVNDFQKGDIAEGYSVSREKKESFPLTVTSAQKNPTAFYLCASSISWPGRDYGYTFGSGTRLTVV.

This chain uses TRBV5-4 with TRBJ1-1; 7 bases match TRBD1. The germline V gene has CDR1 SGHNT and CDR2 YYREEE (reference sequence). The V gene end was trimmed by 1 base and the J gene end by 3 bases; junction bases not matched to a gene: 3. The CDR3 has 14 residues. CDR3 sequence (DNA): TGTGCCAGCAGCTTGAGGGACAGAGACACTGAAGCTTTCTTT. Its translation: CASSLRDRDTEAFF.

V and J are TRBV9 and TRBJ1-3, with D uncertain. Germline loops: CDR1 SGDLS, CDR2 YYNGEE. The CDR3 covers 16 residues. V lost 0 bases to trimming and J lost 0 bases, with 10 bases between them. The CDR3 DNA reads TGTGCCAGCAGCGTAGAAGGAGGGATCTCTGGAAACACCATATATTTT. Translation gives CASSVEGGISGNTIYF.

The chain is built from TRBV5-8 and TRBJ2-7; D unclear. Trimming left V 0 bases short and J 2 bases short, with 6 bases between. The CDR3 consists of 13 residues. CDR1 is SGHTS, CDR2 YDEGEE, per germline. The DNA of the CDR3 is TGTGCCAGCAGCTTGGGGCCAGCCTACGAGCAGTACTTC. This codes for CASSLGPAYEQYF.

The chain combines TRBV4-2 with TRBJ2-7, with 13 bases that match TRBD2. This CDR3 comprises 19 residues. Germline loops: CDR1 LGHNA, CDR2 YNFKEQ. Trimming cost V 0 bases and J 4 bases; bases outside gene matches: 12. In DNA form, the CDR3 reads TGTGCCAGCAGCCAAGATTTACTAGCGGGGGGGACGGTTATATACGAGCAGTACTTC. The encoded protein is CASSQDLLAGGTVIYEQYF.

The chain carries TRBV9 and TRBJ2-1; TRBD1 matches 9 bases. Germline CDR1 and CDR2: SGDLS and YYNGEE. The CDR3 has 17 amino acids. V dropped 4 bases and J dropped 7; count of bases not matched to a gene: 15. The CDR3 protein is CASSLVAFGTGKNEQFF. The CDR3 DNA is TGTGCCAGCAGCTTGGTGGCGTTCGGGACAGGGAAGAATGAGCAGTTCTTC.

This chain joins TRBV2 and TRBJ1-5, with TRBD1 matching 10 bases. The germline V gene has CDR1 SNHLY and CDR2 FYNNEI. Unmatched junction bases numbered 23, after V lost 7 bases and J lost 5 bases. CDR3 length: 20 amino acids. CDR3 region: CASTKNPNLSGQGSHQPQHF. CDR3 in DNA: TGTGCCAGCACCAAAAACCCCAACCTTTCGGGACAGGGGAGCCATCAGCCCCAGCATTTT.

The chain combines TRBV28 with TRBJ1-5; D not certain. The CDR3 is 15 amino acids. Deletions cut 2 bases from V and 4 bases from J, with 12 bases between. Germline V lookup: CDR1 MDHEN, CDR2 SYDVKM. The DNA for the CDR3 is TGTGCCAGCAGTTTAGCTGGTGTGGCAAATCAGCCCCAGCATTTT. Translating it yields CASSLAGVANQPQHF.

This chain connects TRBV6-5 to TRBJ2-1; D remains unclear. The CDR3 has 11 amino acids. Germline lookup yields CDR1 MNHEY and CDR2 SVGAGI. Deletions cut 4 bases from V and 7 bases from J, with 5 bases between. This CDR3 reads CASSFGNEQFF. The CDR3 nucleotides are TGTGCCAGCAGTTTCGGGAATGAGCAGTTCTTC.

V usage is TRBV10-3 and J usage is TRBJ1-1, with TRBD1 as a possible D gene (5 bases). CDR1 and CDR2 from the germline V gene are ENHRY and SYGVKD. The V gene lost 6 bases and the J gene lost 1 base, with 9 bases spanning the gap. This CDR3 spans 13 amino acids. As DNA, the CDR3 is TGTGCCATCAGAGACGGGGGGAACACTGAAGCTTTCTTT. This gives the protein CAIRDGGNTEAFF.